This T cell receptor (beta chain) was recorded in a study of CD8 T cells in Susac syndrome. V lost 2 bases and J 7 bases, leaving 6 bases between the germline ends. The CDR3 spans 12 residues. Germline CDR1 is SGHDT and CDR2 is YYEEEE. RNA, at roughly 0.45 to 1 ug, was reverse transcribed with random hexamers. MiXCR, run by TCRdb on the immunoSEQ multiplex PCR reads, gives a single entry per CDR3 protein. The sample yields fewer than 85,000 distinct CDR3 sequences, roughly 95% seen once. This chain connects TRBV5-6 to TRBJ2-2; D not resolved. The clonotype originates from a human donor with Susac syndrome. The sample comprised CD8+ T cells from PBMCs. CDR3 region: CASSFWGGELFF. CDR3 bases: TGTGCCAGCAGCTTCTGGGGCGGGGAGCTGTTTTTT.